This entry features one T cell receptor (beta chain) sequence. The source of the sample is a study of blood T cell repertoires in COVID-19. Study in general: Sources were T cells, B-cell-depleted T cells, or PBMCs; the material itself was cDNA or gDNA.

Per the authors' pipeline: Reference gene primers were amplified, and this amplification served to estimate nucleated cell counts. Sequencing used immunoSEQ multiplex PCR; TCRdb keeps in-frame clones, though not all of them. V, J and clone size reflect that table, while D and trimming were determined from the DNA. The table records around 330,000 clones, approximately 88% of them present only once. CDR3 length: 15 residues. Trimming pared 0 bases from V and 3 bases from J, leaving 10 bases between. The chain is built from TRBV5-7 and TRBJ1-5; TRBD1 is a possible D gene (6 bases). TRBV5-7 is given ORF status, its function remaining uncertain. Source material: peripheral blood. The sequence came from a woman in her twenties or thirties with COVID-19, enrolled during active disease. Here the CDR3 reads CASSLGQEPNQPQHF. CDR3 in DNA: TGTGCCAGCAGCTTGGGACAGGAGCCCAATCAGCCCCAGCATTTT.